Many counts were recorded for the clone carrying this T cell receptor beta chain. Its target is not known. This specimen comes from a study of identical twins. TCRdb redid the calling of the 5' RACE reads with MiXCR, one entry per CDR3 protein. In the table there are approximately 700,000 distinct CDR3 sequences, around 6.1% of which are singletons. This CDR3 is built from 14 residues. Germline V gene lookup returns CDR1 ENHRY and CDR2 SYGVKD. V dropped 9 bases and J dropped 0 bases, with 15 bases sitting between them. Overall study findings and caveats: The study based its conclusions on cross-sectional statistical analysis and did not follow the same donors. Recombination models fit unrelated individuals' TCR alpha sharing but underestimated twins'.

The rearrangement uses TRBV10-3 and TRBJ2-7; a weak D match, TRBD1 (5 bases). The receptor was isolated from a young man in good health. The sample consisted of naive T cells sorted from blood. In DNA form, the CDR3 reads TGTGCCATAGGTGACCAGGGTTTCTCCTACGAGCAGTACTTC. It yields the protein CAIGDQGFSYEQYF.